The TCR beta chain under discussion was sequenced for a study of blood T cell repertoires in COVID-19 (dated by TCRdb to the early 2020s). Regarding the study in general: Samples from collaborators originated in the United States, Italy and Spain and spanned both the acute and convalescent phases of COVID-19. The material from the prospective study consisted of cDNA or gDNA derived from T cells, B-cell-depleted T cells, or PBMCs. Deeply sampled blood TCRbeta repertoires from subjects exposed to, actively infected with, or recovered from COVID-19 were included in the dataset. The repertoires were made available in a free public database intended to serve as a resource for research on the immune response to SARS-CoV-2. The samples were drawn from two sources: the first 160 participants of the ongoing ImmuneRACE study, and 1,200 or so subjects contributed by 6 global collaborators. Nearly every sample came with metadata listing a de-identified subject ID, COVID-19 status, age in years and sex. Where HLA class I and class II types were available, the types were taken from metadata supplied by the sample provider, not from assay-based typing. Broad study findings and their caveats: The quantity of clinical and demographic metadata differed by source and by participant and was supplied without curation.

As concerns this clone: Its antigen target is currently unknown. No base quality information exists; no much larger clone differs at one position.

One collaborating source in Seattle enrolled patients during active infection and followed them longitudinally through the course of disease. The collaborating institutions used their own protocols to collect whole blood in K2EDTA tubes. For TCRbeta analysis, collaborators shipped samples as frozen whole blood, isolated PBMCs, or DNA extracted from either of those sample types. Deletion took 0 bases off V and 1 base off J, with a span of 9 bases between the germline ends. CDR1 is given as MNHEY and CDR2 as SVGAGI, both from the germline V gene. Its CDR3 holds 15 amino acids, cysteine through phenylalanine. The sequence is cut down to CDR3 DNA, 45 bases in frame from base 1. TCRbeta CDR3 regions were amplified from genomic DNA using the immunoSEQ Assay, a bias-controlled multiplex PCR. In the authors' own workflow: The number of nucleated cells in each sample was estimated from the amplification of reference gene primers within the assay. To quantify the absolute abundance of each unique TCRbeta CDR3 rearrangement, sequence reads were collapsed and filtered. For each sample, productive Simpson clonality was calculated as the square root of Simpson's diversity index across productive rearrangements. This is the immuneACCESS table as TCRdb keeps it, with only in-frame sequences that have V and J called. A part of the clones is gone; compared with another copy, unresolved V genes explain less than half, and the rest is unexplained. Clone size and V and J calls were adopted from that table, with D and trimming inferred from the DNA. The sample includes about 430,000 clones, with approximately 90% observed a single time. Of the sample, around 0.92% falls within the top ten clones.

This clonotype was sampled from a man younger than 35 with COVID-19, enrolled during active disease. Recombination connected TRBV6-5 to TRBJ1-1; D gene: possibly TRBD1, on 5 matching bases. The material sequenced was peripheral blood. CDR3 reads: CASSYSRQRNTEAFF. The nucleotide sequence reads as follows: TGTGCCAGCAGTTACTCGAGACAGAGGAACACTGAAGCTTTCTTT.